This record concerns one T cell receptor (beta chain) sequence. The entry originates in a study of blood T cell repertoires in COVID-19. In the authors' workflow: Amplification of reference gene primers was used by the study to estimate nucleated cell counts. Sequenced by immunoSEQ multiplex PCR; TCRdb stores in-frame clones only, minus some. V, J and clone size are taken as reported in that table, and D and trimming were inferred from the DNA itself. The sample has under 300,000 clones, 80% to 90% seen once. Germline V lookup: CDR1 MGHRA, CDR2 YSYEKL. Trimming removed 0 bases from V and 3 bases from J, with 9 bases in between. The CDR3 spans 14 residues. Cohort placement rested on clinical history that participants reported themselves. During the 2 weeks before they entered the study, exposed participants had met someone with a PCR-confirmed or clinician-diagnosed COVID-19 case.

The chain couples TRBV4-1 to TRBJ2-7; D not certain. The TCR sequence derives from a middle-aged woman who had been exposed to COVID-19. The sample comprised PBMCs or T cells enriched from blood (not recorded which). CDR3 sequence (DNA): TGCGCCAGCAGCCAAGAATCTGGCCTCTACGAGCAGTACTTC. Its protein is CASSQESGLYEQYF.